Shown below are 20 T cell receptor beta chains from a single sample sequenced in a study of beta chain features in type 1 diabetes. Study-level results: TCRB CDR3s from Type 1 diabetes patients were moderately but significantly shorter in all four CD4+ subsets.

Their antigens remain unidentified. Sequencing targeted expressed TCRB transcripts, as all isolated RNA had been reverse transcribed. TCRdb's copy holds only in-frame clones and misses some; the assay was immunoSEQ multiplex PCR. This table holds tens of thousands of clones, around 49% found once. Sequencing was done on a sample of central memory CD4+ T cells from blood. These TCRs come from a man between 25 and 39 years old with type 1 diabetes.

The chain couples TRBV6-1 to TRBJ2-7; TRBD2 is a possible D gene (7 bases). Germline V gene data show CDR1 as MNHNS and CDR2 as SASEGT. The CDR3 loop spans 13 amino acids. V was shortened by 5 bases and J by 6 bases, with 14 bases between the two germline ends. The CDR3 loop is CASSPSGTPEQYF. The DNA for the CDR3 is TGTGCCAGCAGTCCCAGCGGGACACCCGAGCAGTACTTC.

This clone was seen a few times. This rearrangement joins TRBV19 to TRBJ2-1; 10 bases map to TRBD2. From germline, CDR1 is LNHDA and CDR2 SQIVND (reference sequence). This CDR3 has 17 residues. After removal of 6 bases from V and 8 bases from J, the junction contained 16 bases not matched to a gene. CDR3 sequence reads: CASRVYRAGGNLDEQFF. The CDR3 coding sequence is TGTGCCAGTAGAGTATACCGAGCGGGAGGGAATTTGGATGAGCAGTTCTTC.

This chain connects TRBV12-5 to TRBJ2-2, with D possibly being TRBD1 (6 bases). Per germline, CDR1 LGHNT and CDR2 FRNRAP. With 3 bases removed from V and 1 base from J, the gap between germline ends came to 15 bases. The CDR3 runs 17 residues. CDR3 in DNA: TGTGCTAGTGGTTTCGGGGAGAAGACAGGGAACACCGGGGAGCTGTTTTTT. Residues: CASGFGEKTGNTGELFF. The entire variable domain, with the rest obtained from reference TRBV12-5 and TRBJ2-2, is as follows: DARVTQTPRHKVTEMGQEVTMRCQPILGHNTVFWYRQTMMQGLELLAYFRNRAPLDDSGMPKDRFSAEMPDATLATLKIQPSEPRDSAVYFCASGFGEKTGNTGELFFGEGSRLTVL.

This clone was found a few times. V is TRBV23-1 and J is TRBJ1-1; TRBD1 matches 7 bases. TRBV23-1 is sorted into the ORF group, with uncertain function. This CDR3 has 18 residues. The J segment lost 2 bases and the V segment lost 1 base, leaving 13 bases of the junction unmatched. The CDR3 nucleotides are TGCGCCAGCAGTCAATTCGGTGCCCCCGGGACAGCAAACACTGAAGCTTTCTTT. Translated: CASSQFGAPGTANTEAFF.

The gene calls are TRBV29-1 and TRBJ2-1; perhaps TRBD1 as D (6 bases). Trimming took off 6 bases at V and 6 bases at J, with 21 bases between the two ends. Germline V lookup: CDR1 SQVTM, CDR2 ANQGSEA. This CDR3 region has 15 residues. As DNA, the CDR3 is TGCAGCGTGCCAAACAGGGTATCAGTTCCCAATGAGCAGTTCTTC. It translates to CSVPNRVSVPNEQFF.

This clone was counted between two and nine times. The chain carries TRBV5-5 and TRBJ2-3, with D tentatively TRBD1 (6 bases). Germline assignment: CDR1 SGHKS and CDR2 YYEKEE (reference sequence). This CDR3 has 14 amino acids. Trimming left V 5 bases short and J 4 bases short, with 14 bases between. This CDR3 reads CASSTGTLPDTQYF. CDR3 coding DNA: TGTGCCAGCAGTACAGGGACCCTACCAGATACGCAGTATTTT.

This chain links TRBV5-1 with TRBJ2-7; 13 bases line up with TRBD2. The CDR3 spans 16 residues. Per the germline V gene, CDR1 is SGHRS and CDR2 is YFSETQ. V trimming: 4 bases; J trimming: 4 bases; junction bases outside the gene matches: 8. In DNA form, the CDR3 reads TGCGCCAGCAGCGTCTGGACTAGCGGGAGCGGATACGAGCAGTACTTC. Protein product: CASSVWTSGSGYEQYF.

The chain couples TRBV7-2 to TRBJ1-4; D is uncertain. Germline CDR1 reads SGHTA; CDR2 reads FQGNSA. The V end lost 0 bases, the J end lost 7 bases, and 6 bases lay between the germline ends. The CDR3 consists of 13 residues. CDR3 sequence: CASSLAGGEKLFF. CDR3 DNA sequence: TGTGCCAGCAGCTTAGCAGGAGGTGAAAAACTGTTTTTT.

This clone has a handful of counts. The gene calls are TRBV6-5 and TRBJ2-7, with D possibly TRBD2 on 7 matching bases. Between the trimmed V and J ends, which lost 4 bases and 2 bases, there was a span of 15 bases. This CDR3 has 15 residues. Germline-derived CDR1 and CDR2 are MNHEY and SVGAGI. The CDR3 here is CASSSQRGGTYEQYF. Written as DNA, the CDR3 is TGTGCCAGCAGTTCCCAGAGGGGGGGTACCTACGAGCAGTACTTC.

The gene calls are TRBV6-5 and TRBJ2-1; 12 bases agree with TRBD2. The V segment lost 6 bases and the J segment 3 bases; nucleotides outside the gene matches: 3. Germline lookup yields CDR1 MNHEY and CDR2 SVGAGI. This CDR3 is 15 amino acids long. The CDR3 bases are TGTGCCAGCAGGTTGACTAGCGGGAGCTACAATGAGCAGTTCTTC. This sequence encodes CASRLTSGSYNEQFF.

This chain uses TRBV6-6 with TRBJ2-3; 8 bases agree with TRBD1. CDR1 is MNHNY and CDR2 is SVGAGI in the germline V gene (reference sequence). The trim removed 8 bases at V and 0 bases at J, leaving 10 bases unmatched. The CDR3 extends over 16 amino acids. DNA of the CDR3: TGTGCCAGCCTCGACAGGGGCGCTTTTAGCACAGATACGCAGTATTTT. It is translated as CASLDRGAFSTDTQYF.

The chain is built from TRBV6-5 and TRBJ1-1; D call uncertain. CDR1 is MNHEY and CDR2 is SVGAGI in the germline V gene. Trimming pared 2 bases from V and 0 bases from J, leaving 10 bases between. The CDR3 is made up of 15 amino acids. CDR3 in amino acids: CASSYGRVMNTEAFF. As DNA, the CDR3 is TGTGCCAGCAGTTACGGTCGGGTCATGAACACTGAAGCTTTCTTT.

CDR3 region: CASSPRPAGGPDTGELFF. The DNA of the CDR3 is TGTGCCAGCTCACCACGTCCAGCGGGGGGGCCGGACACCGGGGAGCTGTTTTTT. The rearrangement links TRBV18 to TRBJ2-2; 10 bases fit TRBD2. This CDR3 spans 18 amino acids. Per the germline V gene, CDR1 is KGHSH and CDR2 is LQKENI. The junction had 8 bases not matched to a gene; V was cut back by 1 base and J by 3 bases.

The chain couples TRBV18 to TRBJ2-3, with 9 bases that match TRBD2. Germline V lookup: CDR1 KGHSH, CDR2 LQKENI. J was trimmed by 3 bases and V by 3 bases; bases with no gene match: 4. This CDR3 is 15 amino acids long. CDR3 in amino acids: CASSPLLAGTDTQYF. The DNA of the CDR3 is TGTGCCAGCTCACCCTTGCTAGCGGGAACAGATACGCAGTATTTT.

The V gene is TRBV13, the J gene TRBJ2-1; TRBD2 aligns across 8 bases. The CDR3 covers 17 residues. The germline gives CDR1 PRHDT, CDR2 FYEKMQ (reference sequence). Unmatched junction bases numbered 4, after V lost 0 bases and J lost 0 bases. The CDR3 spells CASSLGRAGASYNEQFF. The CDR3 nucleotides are TGTGCCAGCAGCTTAGGCCGAGCGGGGGCCTCCTACAATGAGCAGTTCTTC. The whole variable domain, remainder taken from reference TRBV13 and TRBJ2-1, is AAGVIQSPRHLIKEKRETATLKCYPIPRHDTVYWYQQGPGQDPQFLISFYEKMQSDKGSIPDRFSAQQFSDYHSELNMSSLELGDSALYFCASSLGRAGASYNEQFFGPGTRLTVL.

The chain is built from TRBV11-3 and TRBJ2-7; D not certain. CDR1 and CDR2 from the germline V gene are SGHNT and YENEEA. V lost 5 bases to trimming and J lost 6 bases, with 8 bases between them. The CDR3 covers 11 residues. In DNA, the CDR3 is TGTGCCAGCAGCCGACAAGTCGAGCAGTACTTC. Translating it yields CASSRQVEQYF.

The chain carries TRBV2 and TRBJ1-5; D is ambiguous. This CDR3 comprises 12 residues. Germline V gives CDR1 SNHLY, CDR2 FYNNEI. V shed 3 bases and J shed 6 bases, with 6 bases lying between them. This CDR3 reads CASSDEVQPQHF. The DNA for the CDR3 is TGTGCCAGCAGTGATGAGGTTCAGCCCCAGCATTTT.

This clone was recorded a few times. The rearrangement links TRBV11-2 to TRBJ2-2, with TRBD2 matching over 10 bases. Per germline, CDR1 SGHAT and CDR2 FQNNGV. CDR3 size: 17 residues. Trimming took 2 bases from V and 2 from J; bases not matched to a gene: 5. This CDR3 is CASSLRSSGRNTGELFF. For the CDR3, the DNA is TGTGCCAGCAGCTTAAGGTCTAGCGGGAGAAACACCGGGGAGCTGTTTTTT.

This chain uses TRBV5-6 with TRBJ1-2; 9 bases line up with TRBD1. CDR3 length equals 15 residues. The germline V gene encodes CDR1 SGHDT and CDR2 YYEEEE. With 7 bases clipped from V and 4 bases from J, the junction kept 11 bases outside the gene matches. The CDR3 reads CASGHGDREGYGYTF. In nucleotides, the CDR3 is TGTGCCAGCGGCCATGGGGACAGGGAGGGCTATGGCTACACCTTC.

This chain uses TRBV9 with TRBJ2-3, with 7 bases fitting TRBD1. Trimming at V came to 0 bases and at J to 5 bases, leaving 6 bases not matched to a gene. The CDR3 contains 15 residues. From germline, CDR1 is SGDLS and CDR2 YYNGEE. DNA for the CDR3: TGTGCCAGCAGCGTAGGAGGGGCAGGGGGAGATACGCAGTATTTT. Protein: CASSVGGAGGDTQYF.